This T cell receptor beta chain emerged from a study of blood T cell repertoires in COVID-19 (dated by TCRdb to about 2020). Regarding the research as a whole: Samples from collaborators originated in the United States, Italy and Spain and spanned both the acute and convalescent phases of COVID-19. The repertoires were made available in a free public database intended to serve as a resource for research on the immune response to SARS-CoV-2. A de-identified subject ID, COVID-19 status, age in years and sex were almost always included in the sample metadata. Where available, HLA class I and class II types were obtained from metadata supplied by the sample provider rather than from assay-based typing. The prospective study material was composed of cDNA or gDNA derived from T cells, B-cell-depleted T cells, or PBMCs. The samples were drawn from the first 160 participants of the ongoing ImmuneRACE study and from 1,200 or so subjects provided by 6 global collaborators. The dataset comprised deeply sampled blood TCRbeta repertoires from subjects exposed to, actively infected with, or recovered from COVID-19.

To note about this clone: The antigen this receptor binds is unknown. Base qualities are missing; no much larger clone stands one base away.

TCRbeta CDR3 regions were amplified from genomic DNA using the immunoSEQ Assay, a bias-controlled multiplex PCR. Turning to the authors' computational methods: Nucleated cell counts per sample were estimated from amplification of reference gene primers within the assay. To quantify the absolute abundance of each unique TCRbeta CDR3 rearrangement, sequence reads were collapsed and filtered. For each sample, productive Simpson clonality was calculated as the square root of Simpson's diversity index across productive rearrangements. In its TCRdb copy, this immuneACCESS table keeps in-frame sequences only and misses some clones. Where compared with another copy, unresolved V genes explain less than half of these, and the others have no known cause. Clonal size and the V and J genes are those of that table, whereas D and trimming came from the DNA. This sample lists roughly 43,000 clones; about four fifths were detected once. Together, the top ten hold roughly a quarter of the sample.

Overall study outcomes, separate from this receptor: The quantity of clinical and demographic metadata differed by source and by participant and was supplied without curation.

Whole blood was collected in K2EDTA tubes by collaborating institutions according to the institutions' own protocols. For TCRbeta analysis, collaborator samples were shipped as frozen whole blood, as isolated PBMCs, or as DNA extracted from either sample type. V was cut back by 6 bases and J by 3 bases, leaving a gap of 18 bases between them. From its cysteine to its phenylalanine, the CDR3 spans 16 amino acids. Only the CDR3 part of the read is kept: 48 bases, read in frame from the first base. CDR1 and CDR2 are drawn from the germline V gene (reference sequence): MNHNY, SVGAGI. Sequences were obtained from peripheral blood. The TCR sequence derives from a woman aged 55 to 70 with acute or convalescent COVID-19. This receptor chain uses TRBV6-6 and TRBJ1-5; the D gene is perhaps TRBD1, from 6 matching bases. The nucleotides are TGTGCCAGCAGCTCACCCCCGACAGGCATCAATCAGCCCCAGCATTTT. Translated, this gives CASSSPPTGINQPQHF.